The 3 T cell receptor beta chains below all came from one sample that was sequenced in a study of T cells in Graves' hyperthyroidism and ophthalmopathy. Researchers took RNA transcripts and amplified the TCR beta CDR3 regions from them. First-round RT-PCR targeting the TCR CDR3 was performed with the HTBI primer set. TCRdb re-called the multiplex PCR reads through MiXCR, storing one row per CDR3 protein. The data hold just under 750,000 distinct CDR3 sequences, with roughly a third observed a single time. The sample was blood. These receptors originate from a woman in her 40s with Graves' hyperthyroidism.

Remarks on this clonotype: A read error may explain this, as a much larger clone is one base away. This sequence joins TRBV20-1 and TRBJ1-1, with D possibly being TRBD1 (5 bases). The CDR3 loop spans 12 amino acids. Germline lookup yields CDR1 DFQATT and CDR2 SNEGSKA (reference sequence). CDR3 sequence: CSAPTEHTGAFF. The CDR3 DNA reads TGCAGTGCTCCGACAGAACACACTGGAGCTTTCTTT.

This clonotype was seen many times. The rearrangement joins TRBV7-2 to TRBJ2-7; D is perhaps TRBD2 (7 bases). There are 14 residues in the CDR3. The V gene's germline CDR1 is SGHTA and CDR2 FQGNSA. V was clipped by 4 bases and J by 2 bases, with 12 bases between them. In nucleotides, the CDR3 is TGTGCCAGCAGCTGGGGGCGGGGGACCTACGAGCAGTACTTC. It translates to CASSWGRGTYEQYF.

This chain uses TRBV19 with TRBJ1-1; D is unresolved. Germline assignment: CDR1 LNHDA and CDR2 SQIVND (reference sequence). CDR3 length: 17 residues. Trimming removed 0 bases at V and 2 bases at J, with 16 bases between. The CDR3 reads CASSIDALATFNTEAFF. In DNA form, the CDR3 reads TGTGCCAGTAGTATAGATGCCTTGGCGACATTTAACACTGAAGCTTTCTTT. Using reference TRBV19 and TRBJ1-1 for the parts outside the CDR3, the full variable domain is DGGITQSPKYLFRKEGQNVTLSCEQNLNHDAMYWYRQDPGQGLRLIYYSQIVNDFQKGDIAEGYSVSREKKESFPLTVTSAQKNPTAFYLCASSIDALATFNTEAFFGQGTRLTVV.